A selection of T cell receptor beta chains follows, all from one sample in a study of blood T cells in healthy people across ages. TCRdb redid the calling of the 5' RACE reads with MiXCR, one entry per CDR3 protein. The sample carries 630,000 or so distinct CDR3 sequences, 32% recorded once. The source material was blood. All receptors derive from a woman of 80 years or more in good health. Each CDR3 is given with its conserved first and last residue. Not every row has a clone size; where given, it reads once, few, many or a size class.

CAWMGRRVYRDEQYF	TRBV30	TRBJ2-7	15	few
CASSRGETSQETQYF	TRBV4-1	TRBJ2-5	15	.
CAWSRRMMGYGYTF	TRBV30	TRBJ1-2	14	.
CASSSPRTGSYGYTF	TRBV7-8	TRBJ1-2	15	.
CANREDGTNTEAFF	TRBV6-1	TRBJ1-1	14	.
CASSHFGSGIQETQYF	TRBV6-5	TRBJ2-5	16	many
CASSEARPGELFF	TRBV2	TRBJ2-2	13	.
CAISLADTGELFF	TRBV10-3	TRBJ2-2	13	.
CASSLVASGNEQFF	TRBV7-2	TRBJ2-1	14	many
CSAPPGTGVSGGYTF	TRBV20-1	TRBJ1-2	15	once
CTWSVRQGARFLSPLHF	TRBV30	TRBJ1-6	17	few
CASSLPGSEQFF	TRBV7-9	TRBJ2-1	12	many
CATERTARTRQYF	TRBV10-3	TRBJ2-7	13	many
CASSFRQDTDTQYF	TRBV7-2	TRBJ2-3	14	.
CASSPGILTYEQYF	TRBV12-3/TRBV12-4	TRBJ2-7	14	.
CASPGGGPGETQFF	TRBV21-1	TRBJ2-1	14	.
CSVGESETQYF	TRBV29-1	TRBJ2-5	11	many
CASSQGTSGGNIQYF	TRBV7-2	TRBJ2-4	15	few
CASSASSGPTYNEQFF	TRBV5-1	TRBJ2-1	16	.
CASSLSGRNTEAFF	TRBV7-2	TRBJ1-1	14	many
CSVEPYREDTYEQYF	TRBV29-1	TRBJ2-7	15	.
CASSPGAGEPQHF	TRBV18	TRBJ1-5	13	many
CSAEGQDRPYNEQFF	TRBV20-1	TRBJ2-1	15	many
CASRLSPTGVTDEKLFF	TRBV7-8	TRBJ1-4	17	.
CSASISKLAGASYNEQFF	TRBV20-1	TRBJ2-1	18	many
CASSYSGLIQETQYF	TRBV6-2/TRBV6-3	TRBJ2-5	15	many
CASSPGTDSYEQYF	TRBV9	TRBJ2-7	14	many
CASRNGGYTF	TRBV6-2/TRBV6-3	TRBJ1-2	10	many
CASLGQPQYNEQFF	TRBV6-1	TRBJ2-1	14	.
CASSAGVTLSSYEQYF	TRBV7-9	TRBJ2-7	16	many
CASSLNTGTGAYNEQFF	TRBV5-1	TRBJ2-1	17	many
CSAPGPTSYEQYF	TRBV20-1	TRBJ2-7	13	many
CSVEGDLGNEQFF	TRBV29-1	TRBJ2-1	13	.
CASSESVAEQETQYF	TRBV6-1	TRBJ2-5	15	few
CASSYSRGAGGDSPLHF	TRBV6-6	TRBJ1-6	17	.
CANSSTGSEQYF	TRBV7-6	TRBJ2-7	12	.
CASSTPVRGSNQPQHF	TRBV6-2/TRBV6-3	TRBJ1-5	16	many
CASREQGKWGKLFF	TRBV6-5	TRBJ1-4	14	.
CASSYSSRGGEERLFF	TRBV6-6	TRBJ1-4	16	.
CASSAESSYEQYF	TRBV7-6	TRBJ2-7	13	many
CASSPTGVDNEKLFF	TRBV7-2	TRBJ1-4	15	many
CASIRTGLTYEQYF	TRBV2	TRBJ2-7	14	many
CAWSVSGRGNYGYTF	TRBV30	TRBJ1-2	15	.
CASRQAGANSPLHF	TRBV12-3/TRBV12-4	TRBJ1-6	14	many
CAWSEPGTGTLNIQYF	TRBV30	TRBJ2-4	16	.
CSGWGGKPPYNEQFF	TRBV20-1	TRBJ2-1	15	.
CASRQGTHNEQYF	TRBV2	TRBJ2-5	13	.
CASSTPGGLAGAKGNIQYF	TRBV21-1	TRBJ2-4	19	many
CASSHGGGAEAFF	TRBV7-2	TRBJ1-1	13	many
CASSRQGAYGYTF	TRBV4-3	TRBJ1-2	13	.
CASSVDGQGEAVTGELFF	TRBV9	TRBJ2-2	18	.
CASSGGGGYGYTF	TRBV3-1	TRBJ1-2	13	many
CASSLSGGGSEQFF	TRBV12-3/TRBV12-4	TRBJ2-1	14	many
CASSHSGDSYNEQFF	TRBV7-3	TRBJ2-1	15	many
CASSLDYPGSLGGEAFF	TRBV7-2	TRBJ1-1	17	.
CASSLVGTGRTDTQYF	TRBV5-6	TRBJ2-3	16	many
CACSYSIVPGLNPQETQYF	TRBV6-5	TRBJ2-5	19	.
CASSQAGTQGYEKLFF	TRBV6-2/TRBV6-3	TRBJ1-4	16	few
CSASPAAGGSYEQYF	TRBV20-1	TRBJ2-7	15	many
CSARGGLLDEQFF	TRBV20-1	TRBJ2-1	13	many